The 21 T cell receptor beta chains listed next were all sequenced from one sample in a study of cytomegalovirus exposure and HLA in healthy donors (dated by TCRdb to about 2017). The method behind the library was the immunoSEQ multiplex PCR assay. For the multiplex PCR, a mixture combining 60 forward primers for TCR Vbeta segments and 13 reverse primers for TCR Jbeta segments was used. TCRdb took this table from immuneACCESS and kept in-frame rearrangements with V and J called. Such tables lack part of the clones; where checked against another copy, unresolved V genes explain under half of the gap, and the rest is unexplained. Within this sample are about 150,000 clones, with over 70% of them counted one time only. Clones ranked in the top ten supply roughly 14% of the sample. Material for sequencing was PBMCs. Receptors originate from a woman aged 40 to 49 in good health and CMV-seronegative.

This clone was observed a few times. J is TRBJ2-5 and V is TRBV6-1, with 14 bases lining up with TRBD2. Trimming removed 9 bases from V and 5 bases from J; junction bases left unmatched: 5. In germline, CDR1 is MNHNS, CDR2 SASEGT. CDR3 length: 14 amino acids. CDR3 nucleotide sequence: TGTGCCAGTGGGGGACTAGCGGGAGCTGAGACCCAGTACTTC. This gives the protein CASGGLAGAETQYF.

This chain joins TRBV28 and TRBJ1-1; D might be TRBD1 (6 bases). CDR1 and CDR2 from the germline V gene are MDHEN and SYDVKM. V was cut by 7 bases and J by 4 bases, with 13 bases left in between. The CDR3 is made up of 13 amino acids. This CDR3 is CASTGDGATEAFF. CDR3 DNA: TGTGCCAGCACAGGGGACGGGGCCACTGAAGCTTTCTTT.

Notes on this clone: This sample includes further DNA sequences coding for the same CDR3. The chain joins TRBV27 to TRBJ1-5; 8 bases are a match to TRBD1. The CDR3 contains 14 residues. Per the germline V gene, CDR1 is MNHEY and CDR2 is SMNVEV (reference sequence). The J segment lost 4 bases and the V segment lost 2 bases, leaving 1 base of the junction unmatched. The DNA of the CDR3 is TGTGCCAGCAGTTTAAGACAGGGGAATCAGCCCCAGCATTTT. Its translation: CASSLRQGNQPQHF.

The V call is TRBV27, the J call TRBJ2-5; 11 bases fit TRBD1. CDR1 and CDR2 from the germline V gene are MNHEY and SMNVEV (reference sequence). The CDR3 runs 15 residues. Trimming removed 5 bases from V and 5 bases from J; junction bases left unmatched: 7. CDR3 residues: CASSRTGGLLETQYF. In DNA, the CDR3 is TGTGCCAGCAGTAGGACAGGGGGCTTGTTGGAGACCCAGTACTTC.

The chain has TRBV30 and TRBJ2-5; TRBD2 might be the D (5 bases). Germline loops: CDR1 GTSNPN, CDR2 SVGIG (reference sequence). The CDR3 extends over 13 amino acids. The germline V and J ends were trimmed by 1 base and 5 bases, with 11 bases remaining between them. CDR3 residues: CAWSDMGGETQYF. DNA for the CDR3: TGTGCCTGGAGTGATATGGGCGGGGAGACCCAGTACTTC.

This clone was detected a few times. The chain combines TRBV19 with TRBJ2-5, with 8 bases aligning to TRBD2. V was pared by 5 bases and J by 0 bases, with 5 bases of the junction left unmatched. CDR3 length: 15 amino acids. Per the germline V gene, CDR1 is LNHDA and CDR2 is SQIVND (reference sequence). The CDR3 loop is CASSSLAGYQETQYF. The CDR3 DNA is TGTGCCAGTAGTTCCCTAGCGGGCTACCAAGAGACCCAGTACTTC.

V usage is TRBV30 and J usage is TRBJ2-1, with D tentatively TRBD1 (5 bases). Trimming pared 1 base from V and 8 bases from J, leaving 15 bases between. Germline loops: CDR1 GTSNPN, CDR2 SVGIG (reference sequence). CDR3 length: 14 residues. CDR3 in amino acids: CAWSGRQGRDEQFF. The DNA for the CDR3 is TGTGCCTGGAGTGGTCGGCAGGGTCGGGATGAGCAGTTCTTC. The full variable domain, rest sourced from reference TRBV30 and TRBJ2-1, is SQTIHQWPATLVQPVGSPLSLECTVEGTSNPNLYWYRQAAGRGLQLLFYSVGIGQISSEVPQNLSASRPQDRQFILSSKKLLLSDSGFYLCAWSGRQGRDEQFFGPGTRLTVL.

This clone has just a few counts. The chain combines TRBV6-5 with TRBJ2-7; 9 bases are a match to TRBD1. The CDR3 has 14 amino acids. CDR1 MNHEY and CDR2 SVGAGI come from the germline V gene. Germline trimming cut 6 bases from V and 3 bases from J; bases unmatched to any gene: 6. The CDR3 here is CASSLGQGIYEQYF. The CDR3 DNA sequence: TGTGCCAGCAGCCTCGGACAGGGGATCTACGAGCAGTACTTC.

V and J are TRBV11-2 and TRBJ1-2; D gene ambiguous. CDR1 is SGHAT, CDR2 FQNNGV, per germline. Trimming removed 1 base from V and 5 bases from J, with 8 bases in between. The CDR3 loop spans 13 amino acids. CDR3 nucleotide sequence: TGTGCCAGCAGCTTAGGGCGGCTTTATGGCTACACCTTC. Its translation is CASSLGRLYGYTF.

This chain connects TRBV5-1 to TRBJ2-3; tentative D call: TRBD1 (6 bases). Per germline, CDR1 SGHRS and CDR2 YFSETQ. The V and J ends lost 1 base and 5 bases respectively, with 11 bases between them. This CDR3 is 14 amino acids long. CDR3 in DNA: TGCGCCAGCAGCTTGCAGGGGACCCAAGATACGCAGTATTTT. It is translated as CASSLQGTQDTQYF.

The V gene is TRBV19, the J gene TRBJ2-3, with TRBD1 identical over 7 bases. V was clipped by 5 bases and J by 2 bases; unmatched bases: 4. Germline CDR1 LNHDA, CDR2 SQIVND (reference sequence). CDR3 length equals 14 residues. The CDR3 loop reads CASSPGQNTDTQYF. The CDR3 region has the DNA TGTGCCAGTAGTCCGGGACAGAACACAGATACGCAGTATTTT.

The J gene is TRBJ1-5, the V gene TRBV11-2, with D unclear. Per germline, CDR1 SGHAT and CDR2 FQNNGV. Trimming took 0 bases from V and 7 from J, leaving 7 bases between them. The CDR3 length is 13 residues. CDR3 loop: CASSLDPRQPQHF. The CDR3 nucleotides are TGTGCCAGCAGCTTAGATCCGAGGCAGCCCCAGCATTTT.

This clone appeared a few times. The gene calls are TRBV28 and TRBJ1-5, with 7 bases aligning to TRBD1. This CDR3 is built from 15 residues. The trim removed 6 bases at V and 6 bases at J, leaving 11 bases unmatched. Germline CDR1 MDHEN, CDR2 SYDVKM. DNA of the CDR3: TGTGCCAGCAGCTTAGACAGGGTTAAGGGTCAGCCCCAGCATTTT. Translation: CASSLDRVKGQPQHF.

The J gene is TRBJ1-4, the V gene TRBV5-1, with TRBD1 matching 7 bases. The CDR3 totals 14 residues. Germline values: CDR1 SGHRS, CDR2 YFSETQ. V gave up 4 bases and J gave up 8 bases; unmatched junction bases: 8. In nucleotides, the CDR3 is TGCGCCAGCAGCGGGCGGGACAGCAACGAAAAACTGTTTTTT. Amino acid sequence: CASSGRDSNEKLFF.

The chain recombines TRBV5-1 with TRBJ2-1; possible D gene TRBD2, 7 bases. The CDR3 sequence is 14 residues long. Germline CDR1 SGHRS, CDR2 YFSETQ. The V end lost 0 bases, the J end lost 6 bases, and 10 bases lay between the germline ends. This CDR3 reads CASSLGGGINEQFF. The DNA of the CDR3 is TGCGCCAGCAGCTTGGGGGGGGGCATCAATGAGCAGTTCTTC.

The rearrangement links TRBV27 to TRBJ1-2; D is perhaps TRBD1 (5 bases). The CDR3 runs 14 residues. Germline assignment: CDR1 MNHEY and CDR2 SMNVEV (reference sequence). Between the trimmed V and J ends, which lost 0 bases and 7 bases, there was a span of 12 bases. The DNA of the CDR3 is TGTGCCAGCAGTTTATCAGGCAGGGCCCTTGGCTACACCTTC. Residues: CASSLSGRALGYTF.

This clone has just one count. The V and J genes are TRBV6-1 and TRBJ2-1; a weak D match, TRBD1 (6 bases). Germline loops: CDR1 MNHNS, CDR2 SASEGT. V lost 4 bases and J lost 3, with 13 bases in between. This CDR3 has 15 residues. CDR3 in amino acids: CASSARDTLYNEQFF. In DNA form, the CDR3 reads TGTGCCAGCAGTGCCCGGGACACACTCTACAATGAGCAGTTCTTC.

The genes are TRBV11-2 and TRBJ1-1; D call uncertain. The germline gives CDR1 SGHAT, CDR2 FQNNGV. The CDR3 totals 15 residues. V was pared by 1 base and J by 1 base, with 10 bases between. The CDR3 loop reads CASSLGRERNTEAFF. For the CDR3, the DNA is TGTGCCAGCAGCTTAGGCCGGGAAAGGAACACTGAAGCTTTCTTT.

The rearrangement joins TRBV7-8 to TRBJ2-2; 7 positions agree with TRBD2. Trimming at V came to 5 bases and at J to 4 bases, leaving 7 bases not matched to a gene. The CDR3 loop spans 15 amino acids. Germline assignment: CDR1 SGHVS and CDR2 FQNEAQ. The CDR3 sequence is CASSQAGLGTGELFF. Written as DNA, the CDR3 is TGTGCCAGCAGCCAAGCGGGGCTCGGCACCGGGGAGCTGTTTTTT. The full variable domain, rest sourced from reference TRBV7-8 and TRBJ2-2, is GAGVSQSPRYKVAKRGQDVALRCDPISGHVSLFWYQQALGQGPEFLTYFQNEAQLDKSGLPSDRFFAERPEGSVSTLKIQRTQQEDSAVYLCASSQAGLGTGELFFGEGSRLTVL.

CDR3 in amino acids: CAWSVTGYEQFF. CDR3 coding DNA: TGTGCCTGGAGTGTAACGGGGTATGAGCAGTTCTTC. The chain is built from TRBV30 and TRBJ2-1; the D gene is possibly TRBD2 (5 bases). Between the trimmed V and J ends, which lost 0 bases and 8 bases, there was a span of 8 bases. The CDR3 has 12 amino acids. Germline assignment: CDR1 GTSNPN and CDR2 SVGIG (reference sequence).

The chain employs TRBV18 and TRBJ2-1; 7 bases are a match to TRBD2. The germline gives CDR1 KGHSH, CDR2 LQKENI. The J segment lost 3 bases and the V segment lost 6 bases, leaving 11 bases of the junction unmatched. This CDR3 is built from 16 residues. CDR3 nucleotide sequence: TGTGCCAGCTCGCTAACTAGCGTAAGCTTCTACAATGAGCAGTTCTTC. Translation gives CASSLTSVSFYNEQFF.